Listed below are T cell receptor beta chains from one sample, sequenced in a study of T cells in Graves' hyperthyroidism and ophthalmopathy. Using its own MiXCR run on the multiplex PCR reads, TCRdb lists one record per CDR3 protein. In the table there are about 250,000 distinct CDR3 sequences, approximately 23% of which are singletons. The sample comprised blood. Receptors were obtained from a woman between 40 and 50 years old with Graves' ophthalmopathy. Each CDR3 is given with its conserved first and last residue. D genes are given only for firm matches. Clone size, where shown, is once, few, many, or a class for clones that have expanded.

V: TRBV5-1
length: 18
J: TRBJ2-7
size: many
D: TRBD2
CDR3: CASSFRPLWGGSEYEQYF
DNA: TGCGCCAGCAGCTTCAGACCCCTTTGGGGGGGGTCCGAATACGAGCAGTACTTC

V: TRBV28
length: 16
J: TRBJ2-1
size: many
D: TRBD1
CDR3: CASSLRYRGTPNEQFF
DNA: TGTGCCAGCAGTTTACGGTACAGGGGGACCCCCAATGAGCAGTTCTTC

V: TRBV29-1
length: 16
J: TRBJ2-7
size: few
D: TRBD2
CDR3: CSVEEWSLAGQYEQYF
DNA: TGCAGCGTTGAAGAGTGGTCACTAGCGGGACAATACGAGCAGTACTTC

V: TRBV15
length: 13
J: TRBJ2-5
size: many
D: NA
CDR3: CATSSAGGETQYF
DNA: TGTGCCACCAGCAGCGCAGGGGGGGAGACCCAGTACTTC

V: TRBV6-1
length: 18
J: TRBJ2-2
size: many
D: TRBD2
CDR3: CASSAGLAGVRNTGELFF
DNA: TGTGCCAGCAGTGCCGGACTAGCGGGAGTCAGGAACACCGGGGAGCTGTTTTTT

V: TRBV6-1
length: 14
J: TRBJ2-2
size: NA
D: NA
CDR3: CASSEGHYTGELFF
DNA: TGTGCCAGCAGTGAAGGACACTACACCGGGGAGCTGTTTTTT

V: TRBV19
length: 13
J: TRBJ1-1
size: NA
D: NA
CDR3: CASSPRWATEAFF
DNA: TGTGCCAGTAGTCCCCGATGGGCAACTGAAGCTTTCTTT

V: TRBV7-8
length: 17
J: TRBJ2-2
size: many
D: TRBD2
CDR3: CASSQRGLAANTGELFF
DNA: TGTGCCAGCAGCCAGAGGGGCCTAGCGGCGAACACCGGGGAGCTGTTTTTT

V: TRBV7-8
length: 16
J: TRBJ2-7
size: many
D: NA
CDR3: CASSLARDIEIYEQYF
DNA: TGTGCCAGCAGCTTAGCCCGGGACATCGAGATCTACGAGCAGTACTTC

V: TRBV28
length: 14
J: TRBJ1-5
size: many
D: NA
CDR3: CASIPFRGGQPQHF
DNA: TGTGCCAGCATACCATTTAGGGGAGGGCAGCCCCAGCATTTT

V: TRBV28
length: 14
J: TRBJ2-5
size: many
D: NA
CDR3: CASSFGSVGKTQYF
DNA: TGTGCCAGCAGTTTTGGGTCGGTCGGGAAGACCCAGTACTTC

V: TRBV4-1
length: 13
J: TRBJ1-1
size: once
D: NA
CDR3: CASSQVRGTEAFF
DNA: TGCGCCAGCAGCCAAGTAAGGGGCACTGAAGCTTTCTTT

V: TRBV6-5
length: 13
J: TRBJ1-1
size: NA
D: NA
CDR3: CASSFIRANEAFF
DNA: TGTGCCAGCAGTTTTATCAGGGCCAACGAGGCTTTCTTT

V: TRBV27
length: 16
J: TRBJ2-7
size: many
D: TRBD2
CDR3: CASSSLTSALSYEQYF
DNA: TGTGCCAGCAGTTCCCTGACTAGCGCTTTATCCTACGAGCAGTACTTC

V: TRBV4-2
length: 14
J: TRBJ2-5
size: many
D: NA
CDR3: CASSQDRIVQTQYF
DNA: TGTGCCAGCAGCCAAGATCGGATAGTACAGACCCAGTACTTC

V: TRBV7-2
length: 15
J: TRBJ2-7
size: many
D: TRBD2
CDR3: CASSLGRTSIYEQYF
DNA: TGTGCCAGCAGCTTAGGGAGGACTAGCATCTACGAGCAGTACTTC

V: TRBV12-3/TRBV12-4
length: 13
J: TRBJ2-5
size: many
D: NA
CDR3: CASSPEKQETQYF
DNA: TGTGCCAGCAGCCCGGAAAAGCAAGAGACCCAGTACTTC

V: TRBV27
length: 16
J: TRBJ1-1
size: many
D: NA
CDR3: CASSLSMAGAVTEAFF
DNA: TGTGCCAGCAGTTTATCGATGGCAGGGGCGGTCACTGAAGCTTTCTTT

V: TRBV5-1
length: 16
J: TRBJ2-7
size: many
D: NA
CDR3: CASSLYVDPTSYEQYF
DNA: TGCGCCAGCAGCTTGTATGTGGATCCCACTTCCTACGAGCAGTACTTC

V: TRBV28
length: 15
J: TRBJ2-5
size: many
D: NA
CDR3: CASSLAQEVWETQYF
DNA: TGTGCCAGCAGTTTAGCCCAGGAAGTTTGGGAGACCCAGTACTTC

V: TRBV27
length: 16
J: TRBJ1-2
size: medium-sized
D: TRBD1
CDR3: CASRPPGQGARYGYTF
DNA: TGTGCCAGCAGGCCACCGGGACAGGGGGCCCGCTATGGCTACACCTTC

V: TRBV15
length: 15
J: TRBJ2-7
size: many
D: NA
CDR3: CATSSLRDVAYEQYF
DNA: TGTGCCACCAGCAGTCTCCGGGACGTCGCCTACGAGCAGTACTTC

V: TRBV5-1
length: 10
J: TRBJ2-2
size: few
D: NA
CDR3: CASRDGELFF
DNA: TGCGCCAGCAGGGACGGGGAGCTGTTTTTT

V: TRBV6-1
length: 12
J: TRBJ1-1
size: few
D: NA
CDR3: CASTSTSTEAFF
DNA: TGTGCCAGCACGAGCACGAGCACTGAAGCTTTCTTT

V: TRBV13
length: 15
J: TRBJ1-1
size: many
D: NA
CDR3: CASSKILVGDTEAFF
DNA: TGTGCCAGCAGCAAGATCTTAGTGGGGGACACTGAAGCTTTCTTT

V: TRBV4-1
length: 13
J: TRBJ1-1
size: few
D: NA
CDR3: CASSRGGTAEAFF
DNA: TGCGCCAGCAGCCGAGGGGGTACCGCTGAAGCTTTCTTT

V: TRBV12-3/TRBV12-4
length: 15
J: TRBJ1-1
size: many
D: NA
CDR3: CASAGEKWWGTEAFF
DNA: TGTGCCAGCGCGGGGGAGAAGTGGTGGGGCACTGAAGCTTTCTTT

V: TRBV28
length: 12
J: TRBJ2-7
size: NA
D: NA
CDR3: CASRQTRYEQYF
DNA: TGTGCCAGCCGGCAGACCCGCTACGAGCAGTACTTC

V: TRBV12-3/TRBV12-4
length: 15
J: TRBJ2-7
size: NA
D: NA
CDR3: CASSFRGTESYEQYF
DNA: TGTGCCAGCAGTTTCCGCGGGACGGAGTCCTACGAGCAGTACTTC

V: TRBV18
length: 14
J: TRBJ1-3
size: few
D: NA
CDR3: CASSSSSSGNTIYF
DNA: TGTGCCAGCTCATCCTCTAGCTCTGGAAACACCATATATTTT

V: TRBV6-5
length: 13
J: TRBJ2-5
size: NA
D: NA
CDR3: CASSYFGGETQYF
DNA: TGTGCCAGCAGTTACTTCGGCGGGGAGACCCAGTACTTC

V: TRBV10-3
length: 14
J: TRBJ2-5
size: many
D: TRBD2
CDR3: CAIKGERERETQYF
DNA: TGTGCCATTAAGGGCGAGCGGGAGCGGGAGACCCAGTACTTC

V: TRBV7-9
length: 14
J: TRBJ2-7
size: many
D: TRBD1
CDR3: CASSPQGAGYEQYF
DNA: TGTGCCAGCAGCCCCCAGGGGGCGGGATACGAGCAGTACTTC

V: TRBV29-1
length: 14
J: TRBJ1-2
size: many
D: TRBD1
CDR3: CSVEGQRTNYGYTF
DNA: TGCAGCGTTGAGGGACAGAGAACTAACTATGGCTACACCTTC

V: TRBV27
length: 15
J: TRBJ2-7
size: many
D: NA
CDR3: CASSLASGLTYEQYF
DNA: TGTGCCAGCAGTTTGGCCAGCGGGCTTACCTACGAGCAGTACTTC

V: TRBV19
length: 15
J: TRBJ1-1
size: NA
D: TRBD1
CDR3: CASIRTGEKNTEAFF
DNA: TGTGCCAGTATTAGGACAGGGGAAAAGAACACTGAAGCTTTCTTT

V: TRBV6-1
length: 15
J: TRBJ1-1
size: NA
D: NA
CDR3: CASRLTGSMNTEAFF
DNA: TGTGCCAGCAGACTCACCGGGTCCATGAACACTGAAGCTTTCTTT

V: TRBV19
length: 12
J: TRBJ2-5
size: few
D: NA
CDR3: CASPSRGETQYF
DNA: TGTGCCAGTCCGTCCCGGGGGGAGACCCAGTACTTC

V: TRBV12-3/TRBV12-4
length: 16
J: TRBJ1-1
size: NA
D: TRBD1
CDR3: CASSIRRGQGATEAFF
DNA: TGTGCCAGCAGCATCCGACGTGGGCAGGGGGCCACTGAAGCTTTCTTT

V: TRBV28
length: 14
J: TRBJ1-2
size: many
D: NA
CDR3: CASRMTGTGGGYTF
DNA: TGTGCCAGCAGGATGACCGGGACGGGCGGTGGCTACACCTTC

V: TRBV6-5
length: 14
J: TRBJ2-7
size: many
D: NA
CDR3: CASTLGRGSYEQYF
DNA: TGTGCCAGCACCTTAGGGCGGGGTAGCTACGAGCAGTACTTC

V: TRBV7-2
length: 15
J: TRBJ1-5
size: many
D: NA
CDR3: CASSSGTASNQPQHF
DNA: TGTGCCAGCAGCTCCGGGACCGCAAGCAATCAGCCCCAGCATTTT

V: TRBV4-1
length: 15
J: TRBJ2-7
size: many
D: TRBD1
CDR3: CASSPGQGRPYEQYF
DNA: TGCGCCAGCAGTCCTGGACAGGGGAGGCCCTACGAGCAGTACTTC

V: TRBV12-3/TRBV12-4
length: 17
J: TRBJ2-5
size: many
D: TRBD1
CDR3: CASSPRWDRGKQETQYF
DNA: TGTGCCAGCAGTCCACGCTGGGACAGGGGGAAGCAAGAGACCCAGTACTTC

V: TRBV5-6
length: 14
J: TRBJ2-3
size: many
D: NA
CDR3: CASSLPGGDDTQYF
DNA: TGTGCCAGCAGCCTGCCCGGGGGCGATGATACGCAGTATTTT

V: TRBV19
length: 16
J: TRBJ1-2
size: many
D: NA
CDR3: CASRSPRGTSFRGYTF
DNA: TGTGCCAGTAGATCCCCTCGGGGTACCTCTTTTCGTGGCTACACCTTC

V: TRBV30
length: 14
J: TRBJ2-2
size: many
D: NA
CDR3: CAWSVGRGTGELFF
DNA: TGTGCCTGGAGTGTAGGGCGCGGCACCGGGGAGCTGTTTTTT

V: TRBV20-1
length: 17
J: TRBJ2-7
size: many
D: NA
CDR3: CSAGGAFQGVSGYEQYF
DNA: TGCAGTGCTGGGGGAGCCTTTCAGGGGGTTAGCGGGTACGAGCAGTACTTC

V: TRBV19
length: 14
J: TRBJ2-7
size: many
D: NA
CDR3: CASSAGQRPYEQYF
DNA: TGTGCCAGTAGTGCGGGACAGAGACCCTACGAGCAGTACTTC

V: TRBV4-1
length: 16
J: TRBJ1-1
size: NA
D: NA
CDR3: CASSRTERTGNTEAFF
DNA: TGCGCCAGCAGCCGGACAGAAAGGACGGGGAACACTGAAGCTTTCTTT

V: TRBV9
length: 15
J: TRBJ1-1
size: NA
D: NA
CDR3: CASSANLGFSDEAFF
DNA: TGTGCCAGCAGCGCCAACCTGGGCTTCTCCGATGAAGCTTTCTTT

V: TRBV27
length: 12
J: TRBJ2-2
size: NA
D: NA
CDR3: CASSLVRGLLFF
DNA: TGTGCCAGCAGTTTGGTCAGGGGTTTGCTGTTTTTT

V: TRBV6-2/TRBV6-3
length: 14
J: TRBJ1-6
size: many
D: NA
CDR3: CASSYSIGNSPLHF
DNA: TGTGCCAGCAGTTACTCGATCGGGAATTCACCCCTCCACTTT

V: TRBV6-1
length: 16
J: TRBJ2-5
size: many
D: NA
CDR3: CASTVVNGLMGETQYF
DNA: TGTGCCAGCACCGTCGTAAACGGCCTAATGGGAGAGACCCAGTACTTC

V: TRBV5-1
length: 13
J: TRBJ1-3
size: many
D: NA
CDR3: CASSPGSGNTIYF
DNA: TGCGCCAGCAGCCCAGGCTCTGGAAACACCATATATTTT

V: TRBV20-1
length: 16
J: TRBJ2-7
size: many
D: TRBD2
CDR3: CSARPRTSGSSYEQYF
DNA: TGCAGTGCTAGGCCCCGGACTAGCGGGAGCTCCTACGAGCAGTACTTC

V: TRBV28
length: 12
J: TRBJ1-5
size: many
D: NA
CDR3: CASSLLDQPQHF
DNA: TGTGCCAGCAGCCTCTTAGATCAGCCCCAGCATTTT

V: TRBV2
length: 16
J: TRBJ1-1
size: many
D: NA
CDR3: CASSWGSIGMNTEAFF
DNA: TGTGCCAGCAGTTGGGGAAGTATAGGGATGAACACTGAAGCTTTCTTT

V: TRBV30
length: 15
J: TRBJ1-5
size: many
D: NA
CDR3: CAWSVGDYSNQPQHF
DNA: TGTGCCTGGAGTGTAGGAGATTATAGCAATCAGCCCCAGCATTTT